A single sample is the source of the 13 T cell receptor beta chains below, sequenced in a study of Graves' ophthalmopathy and Graves' hyperthyroidism. RNA transcripts yielded amplified TCR beta CDR3 regions. The workflow started with a first-round RT-PCR run with HTBI primers and then moved on to a second-round multiplex PCR. From the multiplex PCR reads, TCRdb called clonotypes with MiXCR, one entry per CDR3 protein. The sample has about 740,000 distinct CDR3 sequences; roughly two fifths are singletons. The sample consisted of peripheral blood. The receptors derive from an adult man with Graves' ophthalmopathy.

In this sample, this clonotype turned up a few times. This sequence joins TRBV7-9 and TRBJ2-5; D remains ambiguous. Trimming removed 5 bases from V and 4 bases from J, with 8 bases in between. Per germline, CDR1 SEHNR and CDR2 FQNEAQ (reference sequence). The length of the CDR3 is 12 residues. The CDR3 DNA follows: TGTGCCAGCAGCCATACGGGAGAGACCCAGTACTTC. Protein product: CASSHTGETQYF.

This clonotype was seen only a few times. CDR3 DNA: TGCGCCAGCAGCCAAGTCGGTATCTCCTACGAGCAGTACTTC. Its protein is CASSQVGISYEQYF. This chain links TRBV4-1 with TRBJ2-7; D remains ambiguous. Germline assignment: CDR1 MGHRA and CDR2 YSYEKL. The CDR3 is made up of 14 amino acids. Between the trimmed V and J ends, which lost 1 base and 0 bases, there was a span of 7 bases.

This clonotype has just a few counts. The chain joins TRBV7-9 to TRBJ2-2, with unresolved D. The CDR3 consists of 13 residues. Germline-derived CDR1 and CDR2 are SEHNR and FQNEAQ (reference sequence). Trimming left V 1 base short and J 6 bases short, with 6 bases between. The chain's CDR3 is CASSLGAPGELFF. Here the CDR3 DNA reads TGTGCCAGCAGCTTAGGAGCCCCCGGGGAGCTGTTTTTT.

The rearrangement uses TRBV29-1 and TRBJ1-4; D is unclear. Per germline, CDR1 SQVTM and CDR2 ANQGSEA. CDR3 length equals 14 residues. Trimming took 8 bases from V and 3 from J, leaving 16 bases between them. CDR3: CSSPGRLANEKLFF. The CDR3 region has the DNA TGCAGCTCACCGGGCAGGCTTGCTAATGAAAAACTGTTTTTT.

CDR3 sequence reads: CASSAGSSPGEKLFF. The CDR3 DNA reads TGTGCCAGCAGTGCGGGGTCCAGTCCTGGTGAAAAACTGTTTTTT. The chain employs TRBV7-9 and TRBJ1-4; D is undetermined. V was trimmed by 6 bases and J by 7 bases, leaving 18 bases between them. CDR1 is SEHNR and CDR2 is FQNEAQ in the germline V gene (reference sequence). CDR3 size: 15 residues.

The chain links TRBV7-9 to TRBJ1-4, with TRBD1 as a possible D gene (5 bases). The germline CDR1 and CDR2 sequences are SEHNR and FQNEAQ (reference sequence). Trimming took off 5 bases at V and 3 bases at J, with 13 bases between the two ends. The CDR3 is 15 amino acids. The CDR3 nucleotides are TGTGCCAGCAGCGCTACCGGGGCCGCTAATGAAAAACTGTTTTTT. Translated: CASSATGAANEKLFF.

This clonotype was seen only a few times. The CDR3 nucleotides are TGTGCCAGTAGTATCGCACTAGGACAGGGGGCATCAGAGACCCAGTACTTC. The encoded protein is CASSIALGQGASETQYF. The chain is built from TRBV19 and TRBJ2-5, with 11 positions matching TRBD1. V shed 3 bases and J 4 bases; nucleotides not matched to a gene: 10. Germline V CDR1 and CDR2: LNHDA, SQIVND (reference sequence). The CDR3 covers 17 residues.

Only a few counts were recorded for this clonotype. V usage is TRBV7-9 and J usage is TRBJ2-5, with D possibly being TRBD2 (5 bases). Per the germline V gene, CDR1 is SEHNR and CDR2 is FQNEAQ (reference sequence). The CDR3 runs 15 residues. V was trimmed by 5 bases and J by 3 bases, leaving 16 bases between them. This CDR3 is CASSQDHSGKETQYF. In DNA form, the CDR3 reads TGTGCCAGCAGCCAAGATCATTCGGGGAAAGAGACCCAGTACTTC.

This clonotype was picked up a small number of times. The CDR3 here is CASSEGRGRGSPLHF. CDR3 in DNA: TGTGCCAGCAGTGAGGGCCGGGGTAGGGGTTCACCCCTCCACTTT. The J gene is TRBJ1-6, the V gene TRBV25-1; possibly TRBD1 for D (5 bases). Trimming took 3 bases from V and 9 from J, leaving 15 bases between them. Germline V lookup: CDR1 MGHDK, CDR2 SYGVNS. The CDR3 covers 15 residues.

This clonotype has ten or more counts. The chain uses TRBV25-1 and TRBJ1-2, with D uncertain. The CDR3 consists of 13 residues. V lost 4 bases and J lost 5, with 11 bases in between. Germline V gene lookup returns CDR1 MGHDK and CDR2 SYGVNS. The DNA for the CDR3 is TGTGCCAGCAGTGTGGACGTGGGGTATGGCTACACCTTC. Protein: CASSVDVGYGYTF.

Of note for this clonotype: A much larger clone differs by one base, so this may be a read error. The chain has TRBV12-3 or TRBV12-4 and TRBJ2-6, with D perhaps matching TRBD2 (5 bases). V was cut by 5 bases and J by 3 bases, with 11 bases left in between. This CDR3 contains 15 residues. DNA for the CDR3: TGTGCCAGCAGTGATTACGGGAATGGGGCCAACGTCCTGACTTTC. Its protein product is CASSDYGNGANVLTF.

The J gene is TRBJ1-1, the V gene TRBV6-5; no firm D call. This CDR3 comprises 13 residues. The V end lost 8 bases, the J end lost 0 bases, and 10 bases lay between the germline ends. From germline, CDR1 is MNHEY and CDR2 SVGAGI. CDR3 DNA: TGTGCCAGCGGTAGAAGCATGAACACTGAAGCTTTCTTT. Its translation is CASGRSMNTEAFF.

This clonotype was recorded a few times. The V call is TRBV20-1, the J call TRBJ2-1; TRBD2 matches 8 bases. Germline V CDR1 and CDR2: DFQATT, SNEGSKA (reference sequence). This CDR3 has 15 residues. Germline trimming cut 3 bases from V and 3 bases from J; bases unmatched to any gene: 7. CDR3 amino acids: CSASGLAFGYNEQFF. The DNA of the CDR3 is TGCAGTGCTAGCGGACTAGCTTTCGGCTACAATGAGCAGTTCTTC.